This TCR beta chain was identified during a study of vaccination and CD4 T cells after COVID-19. The overall study: Convalescent participants consisted of six males and four females, two being Hispanic.

Treatment given: roughly 11-day PBMC culture with coronavirus spike peptide pools or control peptides (ViraFEST assay). The Oncomine TCR Beta short-read assay was what sequenced the DNA obtained from cultured CD4+ T cells. TCRdb called the PCR reads again in MiXCR, with one record for every CDR3 protein. The sample has about 16,000 distinct CDR3 sequences; 40% to 50% are singletons. CDR1 and CDR2 from the germline V gene are KGHDR and SFDVKD. The CDR3 contains 15 residues. V dropped 7 bases and J dropped 4; count of bases not matched to a gene: 4. In this sample, this clonotype turned up a few times. Its cognate antigen is unknown.

This specimen consisted of cultured CD4+ T cells from blood, obtained after SARS-CoV-2 vaccination. The chain combines TRBV24-1 with TRBJ2-5, with 14 bases identical to TRBD2. This sequence was found in a human donor with COVID-19. CDR3: CATSDGTSGGETQYF. DNA of the CDR3: TGTGCCACCAGCGACGGGACTAGCGGGGGAGAGACCCAGTACTTC.